The clone carrying this T cell receptor beta chain was counted many times. Its target is not known. This sample was included in a study of identical twins. Study outcomes and limitations: In beta out-of-frame sequences, the excess sharing between twins was weaker. The authors noted that invariant MAIT and iNKT cells could partly confound zero-insertion analyses.

Germline CDR1 KGHDR, CDR2 SFDVKD. Trimming pared 4 bases from V and 3 bases from J, leaving 10 bases between. The CDR3 extends over 14 amino acids. A universal primer site was created by template switching, with the cDNA bearing unique molecular identifiers. TCRdb reprocessed the 5' RACE reads with MiXCR, giving one entry per CDR3 protein. The sample records 450,000 or so distinct CDR3 sequences, 13% to 15% being singletons. This same sample was also taken into another study, of yellow fever vaccine responses in identical twins.

This clonotype was sampled from a woman aged 18 to 35 in good health. Specimen: CD4+ T cells sorted from blood. The chain joins TRBV24-1 to TRBJ2-3, with D unresolved. The CDR3 region has the DNA TGTGCCACCAGTGACGCAACTCGGACAGATACGCAGTATTTT. Its translation is CATSDATRTDTQYF.